Listed here is a single T cell receptor (beta chain). The target antigen is unknown. The sample comes from a study of cytomegalovirus exposure and HLA in healthy donors. CDR3 length: 15 residues. V lost 3 bases, J lost 3 bases, and 12 bases lay in between. Germline V gene data show CDR1 as MGHRA and CDR2 as YSYEKL. 13 Jbeta primers and 60 Vbeta primers were used for the PCR. TCRdb's copy holds only in-frame clones and misses some; the assay was immunoSEQ multiplex PCR. In the table there are about 86,000 clones, about 70% of which are singletons. Notes on the study in general: Later, an analysis found that common viral pathogens appeared to be linked with several of the most significant clusters. The authors later found HLA-associated TCR beta chains more clonally expanded than equally common others. A few chains tied to CMV proved CMV antigen-specific in vitro.

The chain combines TRBV4-1 with TRBJ1-5; the D is unclear. Sequencing input: PBMCs. The TCR sequence derives from a woman between 45 and 60 years old in good health and CMV-seropositive. CDR3 DNA: TGCGCCAGCAGCCAGGACGGGAATTCCAATCAGCCCCAGCATTTT. It encodes CASSQDGNSNQPQHF.